The 26 T cell receptor beta chains below all came from one sample that was sequenced in a study of regulatory T cells in long-lasting Graves disease. The time point was: newly diagnosed GD, antithyroid drugs for less than 3 months. PBMC RNA was the source of the TCR library. Building of the TCR beta libraries involved iRepertoire HTBI primers and Arm-PCR of CDR3 regions. TCRdb re-derived calls from the multiplex PCR reads in MiXCR, one entry per CDR3 protein. This table has roughly 420,000 distinct CDR3 sequences, roughly 17% appearing once. This sample also appeared in a second study, on T cells in Graves' hyperthyroidism and ophthalmopathy.

Sequencing was performed on peripheral blood mononuclear cells (PBMCs), taken at new diagnosis, from a patient treated with antithyroid drugs. The source of these receptors is a woman in her twenties or thirties with Graves disease.

This chain connects TRBV6-5 to TRBJ2-5; 8 positions match TRBD1. The CDR3 runs 15 residues. The germline V gene has CDR1 MNHEY and CDR2 SVGAGI. J was trimmed by 5 bases and V by 0 bases; bases with no gene match: 5. The chain's CDR3 is CASSYSWTGIETQYF. In nucleotides, the CDR3 is TGTGCCAGCAGTTACTCTTGGACAGGGATTGAGACCCAGTACTTC.

With regard to this clonotype: A clone one base away is much larger, so this may be a read error. This chain uses TRBV20-1 with TRBJ2-2; 7 bases match TRBD1. Looked up from germline, CDR1 is DFQATT and CDR2 is SNEGSKA (reference sequence). The CDR3 covers 15 residues. The CDR3: CGAPRQGSNTGELFF. Written as DNA, the CDR3 is TGCGGTGCTCCTAGACAGGGATCGAACACCGGGGAGCTGTTTTTT.

This clonotype was seen repeatedly, ten times or more. The rearrangement uses TRBV7-8 and TRBJ2-1; maybe TRBD2 (6 bases). Germline loops: CDR1 SGHVS, CDR2 FQNEAQ. The CDR3 loop spans 18 amino acids. The ends were cut back, 1 base at V and 1 base at J, with 17 bases in the middle. The CDR3: CASSLGVRWRGSYNEQFF. The DNA of the CDR3 is TGTGCCAGCAGCTTAGGGGTTAGGTGGAGGGGATCCTACAATGAGCAGTTCTTC.

This clonotype was counted at least ten times. The J gene is TRBJ2-1, the V gene TRBV5-1; D tentatively fits TRBD1 or TRBD2 (5 bases each). The V end lost 5 bases, the J end lost 0 bases, and 15 bases lay between the germline ends. Germline values: CDR1 SGHRS, CDR2 YFSETQ. There are 16 residues in the CDR3. CDR3 loop: CASSWNGAGSYNEQFF. The CDR3 DNA follows: TGCGCCAGCAGTTGGAACGGGGCGGGCTCCTACAATGAGCAGTTCTTC.

This clonotype was observed at least ten times. This CDR3 reads CASSLEVKLAKNIQYF. CDR3 DNA sequence: TGTGCCAGCAGCTTAGAGGTTAAACTAGCCAAAAACATTCAGTACTTC. V is TRBV11-2 and J is TRBJ2-4; no reliable D call. The CDR3 runs to 16 residues. CDR1 is SGHAT and CDR2 is FQNNGV in the germline V gene. V lost 0 bases to trimming and J lost 0 bases, with 9 bases between them.

J is TRBJ2-2 and V is TRBV5-1; 15 nucleotides agree with TRBD2. J was trimmed by 0 bases and V by 2 bases; bases with no gene match: 14. The CDR3 covers 22 residues. The germline V gene encodes CDR1 SGHRS and CDR2 YFSETQ. The CDR3 region is CASSFRLRMGTSGRTNTGELFF. Written as DNA, the CDR3 is TGCGCCAGCAGCTTCCGCCTAAGGATGGGGACTAGCGGGAGGACGAACACCGGGGAGCTGTTTTTT.

Ten or more counts support this clonotype. This chain uses TRBV6-2 or TRBV6-3 with TRBJ2-1, with D maybe TRBD1 (6 bases). CDR3 size: 15 residues. V was clipped by 6 bases and J by 0 bases, with 12 bases between them. The germline gives CDR1 MNHEY, CDR2 SVGEGT. The CDR3 region has the DNA TGTGCCAGCAGCAACAGGGCCAGCTCCTACAATGAGCAGTTCTTC. Its protein is CASSNRASSYNEQFF.

This clonotype was counted many times. The genes are TRBV20-1 and TRBJ2-5; TRBD1 matches at 8 bases. CDR1 is DFQATT and CDR2 is SNEGSKA in the germline V gene (reference sequence). Trimming took 1 base from V and 1 from J; bases not matched to a gene: 2. The CDR3 runs to 14 residues. DNA for the CDR3: TGCAGTGCTAGAGGGACAGGGCTCCAAGAGACCCAGTACTTC. The encoded protein is CSARGTGLQETQYF.

This clonotype was found many times. Written as DNA, the CDR3 is TGTGCCAGCAGTTTACAACAGGGGTACGAGCAGTACTTC. This translates into CASSLQQGYEQYF. The V gene is TRBV28, the J gene TRBJ2-7, with 7 bases fitting TRBD1. Germline V gene lookup returns CDR1 MDHEN and CDR2 SYDVKM. The CDR3 covers 13 residues. V was clipped by 2 bases and J by 4 bases; unmatched bases: 2.

This clonotype has at least ten counts. V and J are TRBV28 and TRBJ2-3; D is unclear. The CDR3 totals 13 residues. V was clipped by 3 bases and J by 6 bases, with 10 bases between them. Germline CDR1 and CDR2: MDHEN and SYDVKM. CDR3 in amino acids: CASSFLVADTQYF. In DNA form, the CDR3 reads TGTGCCAGCAGTTTCTTGGTTGCCGATACGCAGTATTTT.

The rearrangement uses TRBV20-1 and TRBJ1-2, with D possibly matching TRBD1 (6 bases). Germline loops: CDR1 DFQATT, CDR2 SNEGSKA (reference sequence). Trimming took off 4 bases at V and 8 bases at J, with 20 bases between the two ends. This CDR3 spans 14 amino acids. The CDR3 DNA is TGCAGTGCTATTTTACAGGGAATCTCTCAGGGCTACACCTTC. This sequence encodes CSAILQGISQGYTF.

This clonotype has ten or more counts. The V call is TRBV7-3, the J call TRBJ2-1; 8 bases align to TRBD2. This CDR3 spans 14 amino acids. CDR1 and CDR2 from the germline V gene are SGHTA and FQGTGA. V was clipped by 4 bases and J by 5 bases; unmatched bases: 4. CDR3 bases: TGTGCCAGCAGCTCTAGGCGGGGGGACAATGAGCAGTTCTTC. Amino acid sequence: CASSSRRGDNEQFF. The full variable domain, its missing parts supplied by reference TRBV7-3 and TRBJ2-1, is GAGVSQTPSNKVTEKGKYVELRCDPISGHTALYWYRQSLGQGPEFLIYFQGTGAADDSGLPNDRFFAVRPEGSVSTLKIQRTERGDSAVYLCASSSRRGDNEQFFGPGTRLTVL.

This clonotype was seen at least ten times. CDR3 in amino acids: CAWGLAGQETQYF. Written as DNA, the CDR3 is TGTGCCTGGGGCTTAGCGGGTCAAGAGACCCAGTACTTC. The genes are TRBV30 and TRBJ2-5; 7 nucleotides agree with TRBD2. Germline lookup yields CDR1 GTSNPN and CDR2 SVGIG (reference sequence). The CDR3 length is 13 residues. The V gene end was trimmed by 5 bases and the J gene end by 2 bases; junction bases not matched to a gene: 5.

This clonotype was observed a few times. This chain joins TRBV28 and TRBJ2-2; tentative D call: TRBD2 (6 bases). The V end was cut by 3 bases, the J end by 5 bases, with 13 bases between. Germline V gene lookup returns CDR1 MDHEN and CDR2 SYDVKM. This CDR3 has 15 amino acids. The CDR3 bases are TGTGCCAGCAGTTTTCGGGGGTTGGGAACCGGGGAGCTGTTTTTT. Amino acid sequence: CASSFRGLGTGELFF.

This clonotype occurred many times. This chain joins TRBV12-3 or TRBV12-4 and TRBJ1-5, with unresolved D. The CDR3 has 12 amino acids. V lost 4 bases to trimming and J lost 3 bases, with 4 bases between them. The CDR3 region has the DNA TGTGCCAGCAGTTCTGCCAATCAGCCCCAGCATTTT. Its translation is CASSSANQPQHF.

This clonotype has ten or more counts. The chain has TRBV7-8 and TRBJ2-7; D call uncertain. This CDR3 has 12 residues. The ends were cut back, 2 bases at V and 4 bases at J, with 6 bases in the middle. Germline V gene data show CDR1 as SGHVS and CDR2 as FQNEAQ. CDR3 nucleotides: TGTGCCAGCAGCTTATTCAAATACGAGCAGTACTTC. This sequence encodes CASSLFKYEQYF.

This clonotype came up a few times. The rearrangement joins TRBV7-2 to TRBJ2-2; D not certain. CDR1 and CDR2 (germline): SGHTA, FQGNSA. CDR3 length equals 12 residues. V gave up 5 bases and J gave up 6 bases, with 7 bases separating them. The CDR3 here is CASSKSAGELFF. The CDR3, as DNA: TGTGCCAGCAGCAAGAGTGCCGGGGAGCTGTTTTTT. The whole variable domain, remainder taken from reference TRBV7-2 and TRBJ2-2, is GAGVSQSPSNKVTEKGKDVELRCDPISGHTALYWYRQSLGQGLEFLIYFQGNSAPDKSGLPSDRFSAERTGGSVSTLTIQRTQQEDSAVYLCASSKSAGELFFGEGSRLTVL.

With regard to this clonotype: A far more abundant clone sits one base away, making this likely a read error. This chain links TRBV6-2 or TRBV6-3 with TRBJ2-7; TRBD1 aligns across 7 bases. Germline assignment: CDR1 MNHEY and CDR2 SVGEGT. The CDR3 contains 12 residues. V gave up 8 bases and J gave up 0 bases; unmatched junction bases: 1. CDR3 DNA: TGTGCCAGCGGGGACAGCTCCTACGAGCAGTACTTC. Residues: CASGDSSYEQYF.

This chain uses TRBV20-1 with TRBJ2-7, with 8 bases identical to TRBD1. There are 16 residues in the CDR3. Germline values: CDR1 DFQATT, CDR2 SNEGSKA (reference sequence). V gave up 0 bases and J gave up 2 bases; unmatched junction bases: 9. The CDR3 spells CSARDPQGARTYEQYF. In DNA, the CDR3 is TGCAGTGCTAGAGACCCCCAGGGGGCCAGGACCTACGAGCAGTACTTC.

In regard to this clonotype: A much larger clone is a single base away; this may be a read error. The CDR3 nucleotides read TGTGCCAGCAGAGGGGGGAGTGTTGAGCAGCTCTTC. Translation: CASRGGSVEQLF. The J gene is TRBJ2-1, the V gene TRBV11-2, with D perhaps given as TRBD1 or TRBD2 (6 bases each). The CDR3 loop spans 12 amino acids. Per the germline V gene, CDR1 is SGHAT and CDR2 is FQNNGV.

This clonotype was counted a few times. This chain connects TRBV29-1 to TRBJ2-5; TRBD1 agrees at 7 bases. Per the germline V gene, CDR1 is SQVTM and CDR2 is ANQGSEA. The length of the CDR3 is 12 residues. The junction had 3 bases not matched to a gene; V was cut back by 4 bases and J by 4 bases. This CDR3 is CSVVQGRETQYF. The CDR3 DNA is TGCAGCGTTGTACAGGGGCGAGAGACCCAGTACTTC.

This clonotype was found a few times. J is TRBJ1-6 and V is TRBV5-4; D possibly corresponds to TRBD1 (5 bases). Germline loops: CDR1 SGHNT, CDR2 YYREEE (reference sequence). This CDR3 region has 19 residues. Deletions cut 4 bases from V and 2 bases from J, with 22 bases between. The CDR3 here is CASSRRGAGRAAYNSPLHF. DNA of the CDR3: TGTGCCAGCAGCAGAAGAGGGGCGGGCAGGGCCGCCTATAATTCACCCCTCCACTTT.

This clonotype has a count of ten or more. The chain joins TRBV2 to TRBJ1-5; D unresolved. Trimming stripped 6 bases from V and 9 bases from J, with 15 bases between. Germline CDR1 SNHLY, CDR2 FYNNEI. The CDR3 consists of 13 residues. The CDR3: CASRSEGRGPQHF. The DNA of the CDR3 is TGTGCCAGCAGGTCGGAGGGTAGAGGGCCCCAGCATTTT.

This clonotype appeared many times. The chain is built from TRBV7-9 and TRBJ2-7, with 8 bases matching TRBD1. J gave up 4 bases and V 6 bases, and 17 bases lay outside the gene matches. The germline gives CDR1 SEHNR, CDR2 FQNEAQ (reference sequence). This CDR3 has 17 amino acids. Here the CDR3 DNA reads TGTGCCAGCAGTTCCCTACCCGGCCGGGACAGGAATTACGAGCAGTACTTC. Translated: CASSSLPGRDRNYEQYF. The variable domain in full, completed from reference TRBV7-9 and TRBJ2-7, reads DTGVSQNPRHKITKRGQNVTFRCDPISEHNRLYWYRQTLGQGPEFLTYFQNEAQLEKSRLLSDRFSAERPKGSFSTLEIQRTEQGDSAMYLCASSSLPGRDRNYEQYFGPGTRLTVT.

This clonotype came up a few times. The V gene is TRBV4-2, the J gene TRBJ1-1, with D hard to call. This CDR3 region has 15 residues. Germline CDR1 LGHNA, CDR2 YNFKEQ. Trimming removed 0 bases from V and 6 bases from J, with 14 bases in between. CDR3 nucleotides: TGTGCCAGCAGCCAAGAAAGGTGGGGTCGGGCTGAAGCTTTCTTT. Residues: CASSQERWGRAEAFF.

Comments on this clonotype: Possible read error: a much larger clone is one base away. V usage is TRBV18 and J usage is TRBJ1-4; the D gene is possibly TRBD1 (6 bases). The CDR3 contains 16 residues. CDR1 KGHSH and CDR2 LQKENI come from the germline V gene. This CDR3 reads CASSRRAGVTNQKLFF. The CDR3, as DNA: TGTGCCAGCTCACGGAGAGCAGGGGTTACTAATCAAAAACTGTTTTTT.